The present T cell receptor beta chain was sequenced within a study of blood T cell repertoires in COVID-19. About the research overall: Samples taken during acute and convalescent COVID-19 were collected in the United States, Italy and Spain.

V trimming: 5 bases; J trimming: 6 bases; junction bases outside the gene matches: 12. CDR3 length: 16 residues. From germline, CDR1 is SNHLY and CDR2 FYNNEI. Only in-frame clones appear in the TCRdb table, and some are missing; sequencing was by immunoSEQ multiplex PCR. The repertoire has a few hundred thousand clones, roughly 89% of them found once; the top ten carry 2.9%. The chain carries TRBV2 and TRBJ2-2, with TRBD2 matching 7 bases. The receptor was derived from a woman between 50 and 59 years old who had been exposed to COVID-19. Sequenced: PBMCs or T cells enriched from blood (not recorded which). Here the CDR3 reads CASSFLSGRGSGELFF. Here the CDR3 DNA reads TGTGCCAGCAGTTTCCTTAGCGGGCGAGGATCCGGGGAGCTGTTTTTT. The complete variable domain, with remaining parts taken from reference TRBV2 and TRBJ2-2, reads EPEVTQTPSHQVTQMGQEVILRCVPISNHLYFYWYRQILGQKVEFLVSFYNNEISEKSEIFDDQFSVERPDGSNFTLKIRSTKLEDSAMYFCASSFLSGRGSGELFFGEGSRLTVL.